This T cell receptor beta chain was recovered during a study of shared clonotypes between healthy human individuals. Points from the study as a whole: Naive subsets usually exceeded memory subsets in estimated richness.

The CDR3 has 13 residues. Trimming removed 2 bases at V and 4 bases at J, with 5 bases between. Germline CDR1 is MNHEY and CDR2 is SMNVEV (reference sequence). Profiling relied on immunoSEQ multiplex PCR, and the TCRdb table lists in-frame clones only, not all of them. The profile covers 2 million to 2.5 million clones, with 85% to 95% appearing a single time and 0.3% to 0.4% taken by the ten largest. In the case of this clone: Antigen: not known.

Sequenced sample: naive CD4+ T cells from PBMCs. Described subset: CD45RA+ positively selected. The receptor's source is a man between 18 and 35 years old in good health. Some clones in this sample may be carry-over from other donors' samples. The chain uses TRBV27 and TRBJ2-2, with no clear D. The chain's CDR3 is CASSLRVTGELFF. CDR3 bases: TGTGCCAGCAGTTTAAGGGTCACCGGGGAGCTGTTTTTT.